This section outlines one TCR beta chain sequence together with its context. The sample comes from a study of T cell changes during pregnancy in multiple sclerosis. TCRdb keeps only in-frame clones here, not all; method: immunoSEQ multiplex PCR. Here the sample spans some 70,000 clones, about nine tenths being singletons. The CDR3 has 18 amino acids. With V trimmed by 1 base and J by 0 bases, 6 bases remained unmatched. Germline CDR1 reads LGHNA; CDR2 reads YSLEER. The sample consisted of peripheral blood, taken in the third trimester of pregnancy. The rearrangement uses TRBV4-3 and TRBJ2-1; 10 bases map to TRBD2. This TCR was sampled from a female donor with multiple sclerosis, enrolled in a pregnancy study. The CDR3 region is CASSQAIQRGGSYNEQFF. For the CDR3, the DNA is TGCGCCAGCAGCCAAGCCATCCAGCGGGGGGGCTCCTACAATGAGCAGTTCTTC.